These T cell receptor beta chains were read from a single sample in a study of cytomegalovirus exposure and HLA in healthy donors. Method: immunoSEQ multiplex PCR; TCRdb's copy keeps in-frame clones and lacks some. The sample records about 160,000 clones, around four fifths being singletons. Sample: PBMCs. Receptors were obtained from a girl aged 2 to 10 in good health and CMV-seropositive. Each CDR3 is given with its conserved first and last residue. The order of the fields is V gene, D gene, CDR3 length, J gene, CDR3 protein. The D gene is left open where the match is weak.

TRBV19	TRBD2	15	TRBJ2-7	CASSSRSGATYEQYF
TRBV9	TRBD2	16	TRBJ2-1	CASSPRAGGEINEQFF
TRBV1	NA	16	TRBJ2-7	CTSSRETGSLSYEQYF
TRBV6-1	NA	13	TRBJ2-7	CASTRGISYEQYF
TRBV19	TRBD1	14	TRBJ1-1	CASSPRDRGTEAFF
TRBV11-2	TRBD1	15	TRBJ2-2	CASSSPGQGAGELFF
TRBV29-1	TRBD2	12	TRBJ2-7	CSATSVTYEQYF
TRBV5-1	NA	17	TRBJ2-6	CASSLTGGGTGANVLTF
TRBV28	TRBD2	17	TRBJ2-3	CASSGLAGGGVTDTQYF
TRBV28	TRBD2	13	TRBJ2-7	CASWEGSSYEQYF
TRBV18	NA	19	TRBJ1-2	CASSPLSGRVGALDYGYTF
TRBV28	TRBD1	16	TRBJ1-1	CASSLGPRDSDTEAFF
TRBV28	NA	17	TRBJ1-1	CASSLDGDWGMNTEAFF
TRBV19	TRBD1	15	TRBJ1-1	CASTLRTGRTTEAFF
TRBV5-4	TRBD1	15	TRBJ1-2	CASSGGGQGLGGYTF
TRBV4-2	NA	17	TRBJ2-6	CASSPEGETSGANVLTF
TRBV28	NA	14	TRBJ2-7	CASSFRTALYEQYF
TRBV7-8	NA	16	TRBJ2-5	CASSLRGPPEQETQYF
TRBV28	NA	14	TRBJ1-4	CASSFLARREKLFF
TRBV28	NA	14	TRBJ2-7	CASTLEGKRYEQYF
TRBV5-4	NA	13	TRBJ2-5	CASSVGPPKTQYF
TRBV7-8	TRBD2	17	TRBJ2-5	CASSLLAGGPLQETQYF
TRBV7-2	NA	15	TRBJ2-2	CASSLGQVRTGELFF
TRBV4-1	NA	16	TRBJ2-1	CASSLDSLSSYNEQFF
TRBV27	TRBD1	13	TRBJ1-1	CASRPRDRGKAFF
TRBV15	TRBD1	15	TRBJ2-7	CATRRGAGGSYEQYF
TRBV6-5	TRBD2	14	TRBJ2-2	CASSKLAGIRELFF
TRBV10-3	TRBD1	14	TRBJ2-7	CAISAPGQGIEQYF
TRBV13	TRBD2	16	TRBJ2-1	CASSLGRLAGEDEQFF
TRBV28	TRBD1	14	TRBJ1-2	CASRGTGMYYGYTF
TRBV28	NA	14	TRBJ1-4	CASSPPGRNEKLFF
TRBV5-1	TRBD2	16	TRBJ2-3	CASSRWTSGNGNTQYF
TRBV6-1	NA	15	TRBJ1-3	CASSDGAGAGNTIYF
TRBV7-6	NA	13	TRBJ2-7	CASSLSGSYEQYF
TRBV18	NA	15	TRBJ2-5	CASSPSSGAGETQYF
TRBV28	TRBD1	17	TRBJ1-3	CASSYSTRRGLGNTIYF
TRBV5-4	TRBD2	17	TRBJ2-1	CASSFLAGGSTYNEQFF